Listed below are T cell receptor beta chains from one sample, sequenced in a study of cytomegalovirus exposure and HLA in healthy donors. Data came from immunoSEQ multiplex PCR; TCRdb stores just in-frame clones and leaves some out. The table has about 150,000 clones, 70% to 85% seen once. The sequencing input was PBMCs. The receptors originated from a man younger than 40 in good health and CMV-seronegative. CDR3s include the opening cysteine and the closing phenylalanine or tryptophan. The order of the fields is clone size, D gene, J gene, V gene, CDR3 DNA, CDR3 protein. D genes are given only for firm matches. A clone size is listed for some rows: how often the clone was seen (once, few, many), or a class if it is expanded.

>.|TRBD1|TRBJ1-2|TRBV30
TGTGCCTGGAGAACAGGGGCCTATGGCTACACCTTC
CAWRTGAYGYTF
>once|.|TRBJ2-1|TRBV7-2
TGTGCCAGCAGCTTCGCGGGGTACAATGAGCAGTTCTTC
CASSFAGYNEQFF
>.|TRBD2|TRBJ2-7|TRBV28
TGTGCCAGCAGTTTGCTAGTCGGGGGAGGGGAAGTCGAGCAGTACTTC
CASSLLVGGGEVEQYF
>.|.|TRBJ1-4|TRBV11-2
TGTGCCAGCAGCTTGTGGAGGGCCCCTAATGAAAAACTGTTTTTT
CASSLWRAPNEKLFF
>.|.|TRBJ1-1|TRBV9
TGTGCCAGCAGCGTAGGGGAGGTGAACACTGAAGCTTTCTTT
CASSVGEVNTEAFF
>.|.|TRBJ1-2|TRBV28
TGTGCCAGCAGTTTATTAGGCGCGGGGGGCTACACCTTC
CASSLLGAGGYTF
>.|.|TRBJ1-6|TRBV30
TGTGCCTGGAGTGTACTAGGCCGGGGAGTCGACAATTCACCCCTCAACTTT
CAWSVLGRGVDNSPLNF
>.|.|TRBJ2-3|TRBV19
TGTGCCACCAGAGGTACTAGTGGGGATACGCAGTATTTT
CATRGTSGDTQYF
>few|TRBD1|TRBJ1-2|TRBV6-6
TGTGCCAGCAGTAACCCGGGGGACAGAGGGTATGGCTACACCTTC
CASSNPGDRGYGYTF
>.|TRBD1|TRBJ2-1|TRBV28
TGTGCCAGCAGTTTAGACAGGGGGCGCAGTGAGCAGTTCTTC
CASSLDRGRSEQFF
>.|TRBD1|TRBJ1-4|TRBV28
TGTGCCAGCAGTCCCCAGGGGGCGGGTGAAAAACTGTTTTTT
CASSPQGAGEKLFF
>.|.|TRBJ1-2|TRBV29-1
TGCAGCGTGGCGGGACTCTATGGCTACACCTTC
CSVAGLYGYTF
>.|.|TRBJ1-6|TRBV6-6
TGTGCCAGCAGTTACAAAGTCGGTGATTCACCCCTCCACTTT
CASSYKVGDSPLHF
>.|TRBD1|TRBJ1-6|TRBV27
TGTGCCAGCAGTTATACCGGGACAGTGTGGCCACCCCTCCACTTT
CASSYTGTVWPPLHF
>once|.|TRBJ1-3|TRBV7-9
TGTGCCAGCAGCTTAGTCGGTGTAGGAAACACCATATATTTT
CASSLVGVGNTIYF
>.|TRBD1|TRBJ2-5|TRBV29-1
TGCAGCGGGGGACAGCAAGAGACCCAGTACTTC
CSGGQQETQYF
>.|TRBD1|TRBJ2-2|TRBV18
TGTGCCAGCTCACCACCCACAGGGGAAACCGGGGAGCTGTTTTTT
CASSPPTGETGELFF